This TCR beta chain originates from a study of blood T cells in healthy people across ages. The authors ran a second PCR of 7 to 11 cycles using a sample-barcoded 5' primer and a J-beta primer mix. TCRdb redid the calling of the 5' RACE reads with MiXCR, one entry per CDR3 protein. The sample lists approximately 820,000 distinct CDR3 sequences; 40% to 50% were seen once. As for this clonotype: At one of its ends the junction is not consistent with the germline gene, which may arise from a read error.

This clonotype was sampled from a man in his 60s in good health. Material: blood.

The CDR3 sequence: CASSFGRLSIDTQYF. As DNA, the CDR3 is TGTGCCAGCAGCTTCGGACGACTCAGCATAGATACGCAGTATTTT. The V gene is TRBV13, the J gene TRBJ2-3, with D hard to call. Looked up from germline, CDR1 is PRHDT and CDR2 is FYEKMQ (reference sequence). This CDR3 has 15 amino acids.